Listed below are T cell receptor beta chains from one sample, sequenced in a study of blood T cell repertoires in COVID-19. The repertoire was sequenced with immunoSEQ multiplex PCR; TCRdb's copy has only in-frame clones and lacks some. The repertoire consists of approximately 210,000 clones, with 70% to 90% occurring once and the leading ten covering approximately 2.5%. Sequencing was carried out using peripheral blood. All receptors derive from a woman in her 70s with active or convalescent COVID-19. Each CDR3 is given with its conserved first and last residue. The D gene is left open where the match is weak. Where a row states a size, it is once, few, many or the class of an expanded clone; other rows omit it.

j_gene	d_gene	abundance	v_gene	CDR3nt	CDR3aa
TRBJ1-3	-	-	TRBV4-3	TGCGCCAGCAGCCAACAGGGAAACACCATATATTTT	CASSQQGNTIYF
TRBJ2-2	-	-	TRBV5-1	TGCGCCAGCAGGAATCAGGGGAACACCGGGGAGCTGTTTTTT	CASRNQGNTGELFF
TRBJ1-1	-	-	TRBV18	TGTGCCAGCTCACCACAGAGGAACACTGAAGCTTTCTTT	CASSPQRNTEAFF
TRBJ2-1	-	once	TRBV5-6	TGTGCCAGCAGCTGGTCTAGTAGGAGTGACAATGAGCAGTTCTTC	CASSWSSRSDNEQFF
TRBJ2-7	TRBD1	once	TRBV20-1	TGCAGTGCGCCCGACAGGGCCGAGCAGTACTTC	CSAPDRAEQYF
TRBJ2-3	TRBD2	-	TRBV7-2	TGTGCCAGCAGCTTAGGCGGGGGGCCCAGCACAGATACGCAGTATTTT	CASSLGGGPSTDTQYF
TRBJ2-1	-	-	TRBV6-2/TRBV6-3	TGTGCCAGCAGTCCAATCAGCAATGAGCAGTTCTTC	CASSPISNEQFF
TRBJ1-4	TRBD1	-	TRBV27	TGTGCCAGCAGTTCCCCCGACAGGGGAAACGAAAAACTGTTTTTT	CASSSPDRGNEKLFF
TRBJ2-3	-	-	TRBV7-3	TGTGCCAGCAGCAGAAGCCGGGACACTGGGGATACGCAGTATTTT	CASSRSRDTGDTQYF
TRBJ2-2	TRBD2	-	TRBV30	TGTGCCTGGAGTGTACAACTAGCGGGAACCGGGGAGCTGTTTTTT	CAWSVQLAGTGELFF
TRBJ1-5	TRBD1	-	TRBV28	TGTGCCAGCAGCCTCGAGGGGGCGCTTGGCCAGCCCCAGCATTTT	CASSLEGALGQPQHF
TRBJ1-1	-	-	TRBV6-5	TGTGCCAGCTTCCGGGATCGACGGAACACTGAAGCTTTCTTT	CASFRDRRNTEAFF
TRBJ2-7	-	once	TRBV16	TGTGCCAGCAGCCAATCCGTGGCAGGGTGGAATACTTCCTACGAGCAGTACTTC	CASSQSVAGWNTSYEQYF
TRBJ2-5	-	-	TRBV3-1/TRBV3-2	TGTGCCAGTAGGCTAGCGCCAGAAGAGACCCAGTACTTC	CASRLAPEETQYF
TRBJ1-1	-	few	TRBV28	TGTGCCAGCATTATTCGGGGGTTGCGAGCTTTCTTT	CASIIRGLRAFF
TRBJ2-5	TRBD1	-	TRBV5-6	TGTGCCAGCAGCTTACCGACAGGGCACCAAGAGACCCAGTACTTC	CASSLPTGHQETQYF
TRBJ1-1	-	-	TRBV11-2	TGTGCCAGCAGCTTAGATTGGCAGGTCACTGAAGCTTTCTTT	CASSLDWQVTEAFF
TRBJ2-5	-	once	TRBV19	TGTGCCAGTATCCGTCTTGAGACCCAGTACTTC	CASIRLETQYF
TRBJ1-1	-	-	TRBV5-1	TGCGCCAGCAGCTTGGCCGGAGGGGCACAGGTGGTTACTGAAGCTTTCTTT	CASSLAGGAQVVTEAFF
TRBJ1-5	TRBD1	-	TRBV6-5	TGTGCCAGCAGGGACAGGGGAGGTTTCCAGCCCCAGCATTTT	CASRDRGGFQPQHF
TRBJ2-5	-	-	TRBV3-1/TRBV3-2	TGTGCCAGCGGCTATGGAGCCCAAGAGACCCAGTACTTC	CASGYGAQETQYF
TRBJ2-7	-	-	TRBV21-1	TGTGCCAGCAGCACTCTGGGAGGGGGAGTCGACGAGCAGTACTTC	CASSTLGGGVDEQYF
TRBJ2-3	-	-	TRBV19	TGTGCCAGTAGTATAGGGTCAGGTTGGACAGATACGCAGTATTTT	CASSIGSGWTDTQYF